The rows below give T cell receptor beta chains drawn from one sample of a study of T cell responses to AZD1222 COVID-19 vaccine. Here immunoSEQ multiplex PCR was the method, and the copy in TCRdb shows in-frame clones only, minus some. The table has more than 90,000 clones, roughly 86% seen once. The sample was peripheral blood, taken 28 days after the second AZD1222 dose. These receptors all stem from an adult who received the AZD1222 COVID-19 vaccine. Both conserved end residues are part of each CDR3. The D gene is left open where the match is weak. Clone size is shown for a subset of rows, as once, few, many or a class of expanded clone.

j_call d_call clone_size v_call cdr3_nt cdr3_aa
TRBJ1-1 TRBD1 . TRBV5-4 TGTGCCAGCAGTAGAGGACAGGGGGTTAGCACTGAAGCTTTCTTT CASSRGQGVSTEAFF
TRBJ2-2 . . TRBV4-3 TGCGCCAGCAGTCACAGGGCCAACACCGGGGAGCTGTTTTTT CASSHRANTGELFF
TRBJ2-5 . . TRBV19 TGTGCCAGTACTCCAGCGGGTGAATGGGAGACCCAGTACTTC CASTPAGEWETQYF
TRBJ1-1 TRBD1 once TRBV11-2 TGTGCCAGCAGCTTAAGCCTTTCCAGGGGGTGGACTGAAGCTTTCTTT CASSLSLSRGWTEAFF
TRBJ2-1 . . TRBV2 TGTGCCAGCAGGGAGGGCGAATACAATGAGCAGTTCTTC CASREGEYNEQFF
TRBJ2-2 . once TRBV18 TGTGCCAGCTCACCACGAACGGGGAACACCGGGGAGCTGTTTTTT CASSPRTGNTGELFF
TRBJ2-5 . . TRBV9 TGTGCCAGCAGCGTAGTACCCGTGGAGACCCAGTACTTC CASSVVPVETQYF
TRBJ1-3 . . TRBV7-9 TGTGCCAGCCAAACCAGCGGGCTTCTAATCTCGGGAAACACCATATATTTT CASQTSGLLISGNTIYF
TRBJ1-3 . . TRBV5-6 TGTGCCAGCAGCTTGATTTCCGGGGCAGGCATCGGTGGAAACACCATATATTTT CASSLISGAGIGGNTIYF
TRBJ2-2 TRBD2 many TRBV6-1 TGTGCCAGCAGTGAGGGCGGGAGGGACACCGGGGAGCTGTTTTTT CASSEGGRDTGELFF
TRBJ1-3 . few TRBV3-1/TRBV3-2 TGTGCCAGCAGCCAAGATTGGGGCTCTGGAAACACCATATATTTT CASSQDWGSGNTIYF
TRBJ1-2 . . TRBV7-9 TGTGCCAGCAGCTTAGAAATCGTGGGGAACTATGGCTACACCTTC CASSLEIVGNYGYTF
TRBJ2-5 TRBD2 . TRBV6-1 TGTGCCAGCAGTGACGAGAGCGGGAGGGGGGGAGAGACCCAGTACTTC CASSDESGRGGETQYF
TRBJ2-1 . . TRBV7-2 TGTGCCAGCAGCTCAGCTATAACAGAGCGAAGCAATGAGCAGTTCTTC CASSSAITERSNEQFF
TRBJ2-7 . . TRBV27 TGTGCCAGCAGTTTAACCCCCTCCAGCAACTCCTACGAGCAGTACTTC CASSLTPSSNSYEQYF
TRBJ2-1 . . TRBV4-3 TGCGCCAGCAGCCAAGAGTTAGTACGAAGCTCCTACAATGAGCAGTTCTTC CASSQELVRSSYNEQFF
TRBJ2-5 . once TRBV6-1 TGTGCCAGCAGTGACGGCGGCCGTCAAGAGACCCAGTACTTC CASSDGGRQETQYF
TRBJ2-2 . . TRBV5-4 TGTGCCAGCAGCTGGCCGGGGCTGAACACCGGGGAGCTGTTTTTT CASSWPGLNTGELFF
TRBJ2-7 . . TRBV28 TGTGCCAGCACTCGGTGGTACGAGCAGTACTTC CASTRWYEQYF
TRBJ2-7 TRBD1 once TRBV3-1/TRBV3-2 TGTGCCAGCAGCCAGGCCGGGACAGGGTCGTACGAGCAGTACTTC CASSQAGTGSYEQYF
TRBJ2-5 . once TRBV6-5 TGTGCCAGCAGTTACTCGAGTTCAGGGGAGACCCAGTACTTC CASSYSSSGETQYF
TRBJ1-6 . . TRBV6-5 TGTGCCAGCAGCCCGCGGGGACTCGGGGAATCACCCCTCCACTTT CASSPRGLGESPLHF
TRBJ2-3 TRBD2 . TRBV29-1 TGCAGCGTCGTGGGGGGGAGCACAGATACGCAGTATTTT CSVVGGSTDTQYF
TRBJ2-1 . . TRBV5-5 TGTGCCAGCCACGGGCGTAAGCGGATAAGCTCCTACAATGAGCAGTTCTTC CASHGRKRISSYNEQFF
TRBJ2-3 . . TRBV6-2/TRBV6-3 TGTGCCAGCACCCCGAACTTTCATACGCAGTATTTT CASTPNFHTQYF
TRBJ2-7 TRBD1 . TRBV28 TGTGCCAGCAGTCCCTTGCGGGACAGGCAGGACTACGAGCAGTACTTC CASSPLRDRQDYEQYF
TRBJ2-5 TRBD2 . TRBV5-8 TGTGCCAGCAGCTTGATGGGACTACCAGCTCTCCAAGAGACCCAGTACTTC CASSLMGLPALQETQYF
TRBJ2-2 . . TRBV7-2 TGTGCCAGCAGCTACTTGGCAGGGACCGGGGAGCTGTTTTTT CASSYLAGTGELFF
TRBJ2-7 TRBD1 . TRBV4-2 TGTGCCAGCAGCCAAGAATCCGGGACAGGGGGCGTCGAGCAGTACTTC CASSQESGTGGVEQYF
TRBJ1-1 . . TRBV2 TGTGCCAGCAGTGATATACCTACGGGGCCCGAAGCTTTCTTT CASSDIPTGPEAFF
TRBJ2-2 . . TRBV7-2 TGTGCCAGCAGCCCCGGCGGGATATCCGGGGAGCTGTTTTTT CASSPGGISGELFF
TRBJ1-5 . . TRBV18 TGTGCCAGCTCACCACCGGGGGGGCGCAATCAGCCCCAGCATTTT CASSPPGGRNQPQHF
TRBJ2-7 TRBD2 once TRBV28 TGTGCCAGCAGTTTGAGGCTAGCGGGATCTTACGAGCAGTACTTC CASSLRLAGSYEQYF
TRBJ2-5 TRBD1 few TRBV2 TGTGCCAGCCCGGACAGGGACCAAGAGACCCAGTACTTC CASPDRDQETQYF
TRBJ1-1 . . TRBV18 TGTGCCAGCTCACGATCGGACCCGGATGGGGGCACTACTTTCTTT CASSRSDPDGGTTFF
TRBJ1-2 . . TRBV7-8 TGTGCCAGCAGCTTATCGCGGGTGGGCGATGGCTACACCTTC CASSLSRVGDGYTF
TRBJ1-6 TRBD1 . TRBV2 TGTGCCAGAAACAGGGGTGTAAATTCACCCCTCCACTTT CARNRGVNSPLHF
TRBJ1-1 . . TRBV19 TGTGCCAGTAGCACTATCGGGGACACTGAAGCTTTCTTT CASSTIGDTEAFF
TRBJ2-1 . . TRBV7-3 TGTGCCAGCAGCTTAGGCCTCAATGAGCAGTTCTTC CASSLGLNEQFF
TRBJ1-6 . . TRBV21-1 TGTGCCAGCCGGGACAGGGCGGATGTGAATTCACCCCTCCACTTT CASRDRADVNSPLHF
TRBJ2-2 TRBD2 . TRBV9 TGTGCCAGCGACCCGACTAGCGGGAGGAGTGGCGGGGAGCTGTTTTTT CASDPTSGRSGGELFF
TRBJ2-7 TRBD2 few TRBV5-1 TGCGCCAGCAGTTCTCAACTAGCGGGAGGGGACGAGCAGTACTTC CASSSQLAGGDEQYF
TRBJ1-3 . once TRBV4-1 TGCGCCAGCAGCCAAGTATATGGCAGTGGAAACACCATATATTTT CASSQVYGSGNTIYF
TRBJ2-7 . . TRBV7-2 TGTGCCAGCAGCTTATACTCCTACGAGCAGTACTTC CASSLYSYEQYF
TRBJ1-2 TRBD1 . TRBV5-1 TGCGCCAGCAGCTTGGCCGGCAGGGGGCGCGCCCTTGATAGCTACACCTTC CASSLAGRGRALDSYTF
TRBJ1-5 TRBD1 . TRBV15 TGTGCCACCAGCAGTAAATCCGGGACAGGGGGTAGTAATCAGCCCCAGCATTTT CATSSKSGTGGSNQPQHF
TRBJ2-7 . . TRBV19 TGTGCCAGTAGTATAAACCCCATTTACGAGCAGTACTTC CASSINPIYEQYF
TRBJ2-6 . once TRBV2 TGTGCCAGCAGCCGAACGAGTCCTGGACTGATCTCTGGGGCCAACGTCCTGACTTTC CASSRTSPGLISGANVLTF
TRBJ1-5 . . TRBV3-1/TRBV3-2 TGTGCCAGCAGCCAAGATCCTACGATCAATCAGCCCCAGCATTTT CASSQDPTINQPQHF
TRBJ2-3 TRBD1 . TRBV3-1/TRBV3-2 TGTGCCAGCAGCTACGGACAGGGCAGCACAGATACGCAGTATTTT CASSYGQGSTDTQYF
TRBJ2-1 TRBD2 . TRBV27 TGTGCCAGCAGTGGTGGGAGGGCGGTCTGGAATGAGCAGTTCTTC CASSGGRAVWNEQFF
TRBJ2-7 TRBD2 . TRBV19 TGTGCCAGTAGTATCCGGGCCGCGGGAGAGGCCTACGAGCAGTACTTC CASSIRAAGEAYEQYF
TRBJ1-6 TRBD1 . TRBV6-1 TGTGCCAGCAGTGAACAATCTACAGGGGGAAGCTCACCCCTCCACTTT CASSEQSTGGSSPLHF
TRBJ2-7 TRBD2 . TRBV5-5 TGTGCCAGCAGCTTGGACGGACTAGCGGGGAACTCCTACGAGCAGTACTTC CASSLDGLAGNSYEQYF
TRBJ2-1 TRBD1 . TRBV19 TGTGCCAGTAGTCTAGGGACAGGGCCCTACAATGAGCAGTTCTTC CASSLGTGPYNEQFF
TRBJ1-5 . few TRBV7-2 TGTGCCAGCAGCTTAGTTTTCCGTAATCAGCCCCAGCATTTT CASSLVFRNQPQHF
TRBJ1-6 TRBD1 . TRBV7-9 TGTGCCAGCAGGCGGCAGGGGGATTCACCCCTCCACTTT CASRRQGDSPLHF
TRBJ2-5 . . TRBV29-1 TGCAGCGTTGAGGGGGGCCGAGAGACCCAGTACTTC CSVEGGRETQYF
TRBJ2-2 . few TRBV3-1/TRBV3-2 TGTGCCAGCAGCCAATTCGTGATGGAGAACACCGGGGAGCTGTTTTTT CASSQFVMENTGELFF
TRBJ2-1 TRBD2 . TRBV24-1 TGTGCCACCAGTGATTCCTCAACGGCGGGGGATGAGCAGTTCTTC CATSDSSTAGDEQFF